Listed below are T cell receptor beta chains from one sample, sequenced in a study of blood T cell repertoires in COVID-19. Clones were sequenced by immunoSEQ multiplex PCR, and TCRdb holds only the in-frame ones, with some missing. The sample contains under 200,000 clones, approximately 90% of which appear only once. The source material was PBMCs or T cells enriched from blood (not recorded which). The receptors derive from a woman aged 35 to 49 in a cohort exposed to, infected with or recovered from COVID-19 (not recorded which). Each CDR3 is given with its conserved first and last residue. The D gene is left open where the match is weak. Only some rows state a clone size, as once, few, many or a class for expanded clones.

size | D | J | V | CDR3 | DNA
NA | NA | TRBJ1-2 | TRBV2 | CASSGATYGYTF | TGTGCCAGCAGTGGGGCGACCTATGGCTACACCTTC
few | TRBD2 | TRBJ2-7 | TRBV4-2 | CASSQDETSGFYEQYF | TGTGCCAGCAGCCAAGATGAGACTAGCGGGTTCTACGAGCAGTACTTC
NA | NA | TRBJ2-5 | TRBV7-9 | CASSSPRENQETQYF | TGTGCCAGCAGCTCACCACGGGAGAACCAAGAGACCCAGTACTTC
NA | TRBD2 | TRBJ2-7 | TRBV19 | CASSNGLAPAYEQYF | TGTGCCAGTAGTAACGGACTAGCGCCCGCCTACGAGCAGTACTTC
NA | TRBD1 | TRBJ2-7 | TRBV6-5 | CASRKTGDEQYF | TGTGCCAGCAGGAAGACAGGGGACGAGCAGTACTTC
NA | TRBD1 | TRBJ2-1 | TRBV7-9 | CASSPQWDREYNEQFF | TGTGCCAGCAGCCCCCAATGGGACAGGGAATACAATGAGCAGTTCTTC
NA | TRBD2 | TRBJ2-3 | TRBV2 | CASRRLAGEGDTQYF | TGTGCCAGCAGACGACTAGCGGGGGAGGGAGATACGCAGTATTTT
once | NA | TRBJ1-4 | TRBV9 | CASSVGTTEKLFF | TGTGCCAGCAGCGTCGGGACAACTGAAAAACTGTTTTTT
once | NA | TRBJ1-4 | TRBV6-5 | CASSFKGGEGEKLFF | TGTGCCAGCAGTTTTAAGGGAGGCGAAGGGGAAAAACTGTTTTTT
NA | NA | TRBJ2-2 | TRBV19 | CASSVFKEITGELFF | TGTGCCAGTAGCGTCTTCAAGGAGATCACCGGGGAGCTGTTTTTT
NA | NA | TRBJ1-2 | TRBV10-3 | CAISESVAANYGYTF | TGTGCCATCAGTGAGTCGGTGGCAGCTAACTATGGCTACACCTTC
NA | NA | TRBJ1-5 | TRBV5-6 | CASSLFLLSNQPQHF | TGTGCCAGCAGCTTGTTTCTCCTAAGCAATCAGCCCCAGCATTTT
NA | TRBD1 | TRBJ1-1 | TRBV10-2 | CASMQTGLNTEAFF | TGCGCCAGCATGCAGACAGGGTTGAACACTGAAGCTTTCTTT
few | TRBD1 | TRBJ1-3 | TRBV4-2 | CASSQDGTGALSGNTIYF | TGTGCCAGCAGCCAAGATGGGACAGGGGCGCTCTCTGGAAACACCATATATTTT
NA | TRBD1 | TRBJ1-4 | TRBV6-6 | CASSQPGTAREKLFF | TGTGCCAGCAGTCAACCCGGGACAGCTCGCGAAAAACTGTTTTTT
few | TRBD1 | TRBJ1-5 | TRBV4-1 | CASSRTGKRDQPQHF | TGCGCCAGCAGCCGGACAGGCAAGAGGGATCAGCCCCAGCATTTT
NA | NA | TRBJ1-3 | TRBV4-2 | CASSQSGYENTIYF | TGTGCCAGCAGCCAATCGGGGTACGAAAACACCATATATTTT
NA | NA | TRBJ2-7 | TRBV4-1 | CASSQDVESYEQYF | TGCGCCAGCAGCCAAGATGTTGAGTCCTACGAGCAGTACTTC
NA | NA | TRBJ1-5 | TRBV25-1 | CASSYGYGDQPQHF | TGTGCCAGCAGTTACGGTTACGGGGATCAGCCCCAGCATTTT
NA | TRBD2 | TRBJ2-7 | TRBV12-3/TRBV12-4 | CASTMGRAYEQYF | TGTGCCAGCACGATGGGGAGGGCCTACGAGCAGTACTTC
NA | TRBD1 | TRBJ1-2 | TRBV28 | CASSPRTGPNYGYTF | TGTGCCAGCAGTCCCCGGACAGGGCCCAACTATGGCTACACCTTC
NA | TRBD1 | TRBJ2-7 | TRBV4-3 | CASSPGQGTYEQYF | TGCGCCAGCAGCCCAGGACAGGGGACCTACGAGCAGTACTTC
NA | NA | TRBJ1-1 | TRBV4-1 | CASSPAGVNTEAFF | TGCGCCAGCAGCCCAGCGGGGGTGAACACTGAAGCTTTCTTT
NA | TRBD1 | TRBJ2-7 | TRBV5-4 | CASSLDRGIYEQYF | TGTGCCAGCAGCCTCGACAGGGGGATTTACGAGCAGTACTTC
NA | NA | TRBJ1-1 | TRBV7-9 | CASSITALNTEAFF | TGTGCCAGCAGCATAACTGCCCTGAACACTGAAGCTTTCTTT
NA | NA | TRBJ2-1 | TRBV10-3 | CAISQGTYNEQFF | TGTGCCATCAGCCAGGGGACCTACAATGAGCAGTTCTTC
NA | NA | TRBJ2-7 | TRBV27 | CASKGGAGGLYEQYF | TGTGCCAGCAAGGGGGGGGCGGGCGGATTGTACGAGCAGTACTTC
NA | NA | TRBJ2-3 | TRBV4-1 | CASSQDRSGPSTDTQYF | TGCGCCAGCAGCCAAGATCGGAGCGGACCTAGCACAGATACGCAGTATTTT
NA | TRBD2 | TRBJ2-3 | TRBV10-3 | CAVTREGGTDTQYF | TGTGCCGTTACGCGGGAGGGGGGCACAGATACGCAGTATTTT